Listed below are T cell receptor beta chains from one sample, sequenced in a study of blood T cell repertoires in COVID-19. The method was immunoSEQ multiplex PCR; TCRdb's version includes in-frame clones alone and lacks a portion of them. Of around 150,000 clones listed, roughly 84% were seen once; the top ten hold over 2%. Sequencing was carried out using peripheral blood. These receptors all stem from a man aged 65-85 years with acute or convalescent COVID-19. The CDR3 runs from the conserved cysteine through the conserved F or W.

TRBJ2-5 | TRBV3-1/TRBV3-2 | CASSQDGEGGTGRETQYF
TRBJ1-6 | TRBV2 | CASSADRGYSPLHF
TRBJ1-1 | TRBV4-1 | CASSSVLKQVMNTEAFF
TRBJ2-1 | TRBV10-1 | CASSARQVGGEQFF
TRBJ1-1 | TRBV6-6 | CASSYEGSVTEAFF
TRBJ1-3 | TRBV5-1 | CASSLAGVGNTIYF
TRBJ1-5 | TRBV4-1 | CASSQVTGTGFNQPQHF
TRBJ2-3 | TRBV2 | CASTTDRGPTDTQYF
TRBJ1-2 | TRBV7-9 | CASSLERTDYGYTF
TRBJ2-3 | TRBV19 | CASRQRTSTDTQYF
TRBJ1-2 | TRBV5-1 | CASSWGQGAVGYTF
TRBJ2-1 | TRBV5-4 | CASSLPTSGGANNEQFF
TRBJ2-1 | TRBV19 | CASRAGELRFF
TRBJ1-1 | TRBV9 | CASSVGNRGVTEAFF
TRBJ2-7 | TRBV5-4 | CASSLVGDDEQYF
TRBJ2-7 | TRBV13 | CASSIRGQVQYF
TRBJ2-7 | TRBV20-1 | CSASLRTSGYEQYF
TRBJ1-1 | TRBV21-1 | CASSSRTGAESRAFF
TRBJ1-1 | TRBV10-1 | CASSAGQGAAMNTEAFF
TRBJ1-3 | TRBV13 | CASSYPTAHSGNTIYF
TRBJ1-1 | TRBV5-5 | CASSFNLAGNTEAFF
TRBJ2-2 | TRBV5-1 | CASSPMGQGGTGELFF
TRBJ1-5 | TRBV6-5 | CATSGNQPQHF
TRBJ2-7 | TRBV10-1 | CASSSGQGSHEQYF
TRBJ2-7 | TRBV14 | CASSQDRGEQYF
TRBJ2-7 | TRBV7-3 | CASSSTGQSGEQYF
TRBJ2-1 | TRBV9 | CASSLTGNPVLNYNEQFF
TRBJ2-5 | TRBV28 | CASTYSTSGRETQYF